This T cell receptor (beta chain) is from a study of CD8 T cells in Susac syndrome. After extraction with the RNeasy kit, roughly 0.45 to 1 ug of the RNA was reverse transcribed using random hexamers. Amplification of TCR beta CDR3 was carried out by immunoSEQ multiplex PCR, which covered 54 Vbeta and 13 Jbeta segments. Each CDR3 protein is one row after TCRdb ran MiXCR on the immunoSEQ multiplex PCR reads. The top ten hold roughly 0.16% of the sample, which has about 71,000 distinct CDR3 sequences, 93% seen once. The source material was CD4+ T cells from PBMCs. The sequence derives from a human donor with Susac syndrome.

The chain's CDR3 is CASSPQGGGVKGTQYF. CDR3 sequence (DNA): TGTGCCAGCAGCCCCCAGGGCGGGGGGGTTAAAGGAACCCAGTACTTC. The rearrangement uses TRBV7-2 and TRBJ2-5, with 9 nucleotides matching TRBD2. The CDR3 is 16 residues long. Looked up from germline, CDR1 is SGHTA and CDR2 is FQGNSA. Unmatched junction bases numbered 15, after V lost 5 bases and J lost 8 bases.